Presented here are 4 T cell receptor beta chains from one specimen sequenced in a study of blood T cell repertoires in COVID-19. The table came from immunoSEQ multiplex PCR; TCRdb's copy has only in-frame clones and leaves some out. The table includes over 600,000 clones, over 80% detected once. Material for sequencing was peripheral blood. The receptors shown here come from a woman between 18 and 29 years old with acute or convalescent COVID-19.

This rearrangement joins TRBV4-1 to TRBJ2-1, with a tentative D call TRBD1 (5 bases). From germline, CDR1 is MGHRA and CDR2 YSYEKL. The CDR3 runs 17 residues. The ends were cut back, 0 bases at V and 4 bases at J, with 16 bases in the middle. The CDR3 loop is CASSQEVFGASYNEQFF. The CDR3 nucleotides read TGCGCCAGCAGCCAAGAAGTGTTTGGGGCCTCTTACAATGAGCAGTTCTTC.

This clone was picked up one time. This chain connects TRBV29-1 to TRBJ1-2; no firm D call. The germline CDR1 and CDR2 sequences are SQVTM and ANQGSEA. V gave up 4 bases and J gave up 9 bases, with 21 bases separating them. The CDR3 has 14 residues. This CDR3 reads CSVGTTSGLGSYTF. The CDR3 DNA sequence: TGCAGCGTTGGGACGACCAGCGGTTTAGGTAGCTACACCTTC.

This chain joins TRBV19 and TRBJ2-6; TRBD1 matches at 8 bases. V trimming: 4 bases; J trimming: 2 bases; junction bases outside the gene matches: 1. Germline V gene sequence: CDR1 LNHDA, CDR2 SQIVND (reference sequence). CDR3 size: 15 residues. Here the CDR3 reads CASSTDRAGANVLTF. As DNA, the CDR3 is TGTGCCAGTAGTACGGACAGGGCTGGGGCCAACGTCCTGACTTTC.

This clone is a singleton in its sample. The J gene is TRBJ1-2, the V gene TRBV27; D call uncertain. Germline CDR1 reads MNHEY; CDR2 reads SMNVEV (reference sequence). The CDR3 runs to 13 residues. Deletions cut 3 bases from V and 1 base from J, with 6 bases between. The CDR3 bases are TGTGCCAGCAGTTTTAGTCATAACTATGGCTACACCTTC. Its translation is CASSFSHNYGYTF.